The 27 T cell receptor beta chains listed next were all sequenced from one sample in a study of shared clonotypes between healthy human individuals. Profiled with immunoSEQ multiplex PCR; TCRdb holds only in-frame clones, not every one. In the table there are about 1 million clones, approximately 68% of which are singletons. The sequenced material came from memory CD4+ T cells sorted from blood. Subset: CD45RA-negative fraction. These receptors originate from a man aged 18-30 years in good health.

The rearrangement links TRBV6-4 to TRBJ2-1, with a weak D call TRBD1 (6 bases). Looked up from germline, CDR1 is MRHNA and CDR2 is SNTAGT. The CDR3 contains 14 residues. V lost 6 bases and J lost 3, with 12 bases in between. CDR3 in DNA: TGTGCCAGCAGCCCGCAACAGGGCTACAATGAGCAGTTCTTC. Translation: CASSPQQGYNEQFF.

Here the CDR3 reads CASSIWGAGGLYNEQFF. In nucleotides, the CDR3 is TGTGCCAGCAGCATCTGGGGGGCAGGAGGGCTCTACAATGAGCAGTTCTTC. V usage is TRBV7-8 and J usage is TRBJ2-1; perhaps D is TRBD1 or TRBD2 (6 bases each). V shed 5 bases and J shed 3 bases, with 20 bases lying between them. This CDR3 contains 17 residues. Germline CDR1 and CDR2: SGHVS and FQNEAQ.

The rearrangement links TRBV9 to TRBJ2-7, with 7 bases fitting TRBD1. Trimming removed 0 bases from V and 2 bases from J; junction bases left unmatched: 5. Per germline, CDR1 SGDLS and CDR2 YYNGEE. The CDR3 is made up of 15 amino acids. The CDR3 is CASSVGPGQPYEQYF. CDR3 in DNA: TGTGCCAGCAGCGTAGGGCCGGGACAGCCCTACGAGCAGTACTTC.

On this clone: Different DNA sequences within this sample yield the same CDR3. The J gene is TRBJ2-7, the V gene TRBV20-1, with unresolved D. The CDR3 loop spans 10 amino acids. Germline V gene sequence: CDR1 DFQATT, CDR2 SNEGSKA (reference sequence). V was clipped by 5 bases and J by 3 bases, with 5 bases between them. CDR3 coding DNA: TGCAGTGCTTATAGCTACGAGCAGTACTTC. Encoded protein: CSAYSYEQYF.

The CDR3 DNA sequence: TGTGCCAGCACTCCCTCGGGACAGGGGATCAGCCCCCAGCATTTT. This encodes CASTPSGQGISPQHF. This chain joins TRBV28 and TRBJ1-5, with 10 bases fitting TRBD1. The CDR3 runs to 15 residues. Looked up from germline, CDR1 is MDHEN and CDR2 is SYDVKM. V lost 7 bases to trimming and J lost 10 bases; unmatched junction nucleotides: 13.

A word on this clone: At one end, the junction sequence differs from germline, possibly due to a read error. The V and J genes are TRBV7-9 and TRBJ2-3; 10 nucleotides line up with TRBD2. CDR1 is SEHNR and CDR2 is FQNEAQ in the germline V gene (reference sequence). The CDR3 loop spans 14 amino acids. CDR3: CASSLAGGQDTQYF. CDR3 in DNA: TGTGCCAGCAGTTTAGCGGGGGGCCAGGATACGCAGTATTTT. Using reference TRBV7-9 and TRBJ2-3 for the parts outside the CDR3, the full variable domain is DTGVSQNPRHKITKRGQNVTFRCDPISEHNRLYWYRQTLGQGPEFLTYFQNEAQLEKSRLLSDRFSAERPKGSFSTLEIQRTEQGDSAMYLCASSLAGGQDTQYFGPGTRLTVL.

The chain recombines TRBV2 with TRBJ2-7; D remains unclear. The CDR3 is made up of 11 amino acids. CDR1 is SNHLY, CDR2 FYNNEI, per germline. The ends were cut back, 7 bases at V and 3 bases at J, with 7 bases in the middle. The chain's CDR3 is CASKGFYEQYF. The CDR3 bases are TGTGCCAGCAAAGGGTTCTACGAGCAGTACTTC.

The chain recombines TRBV15 with TRBJ1-2; 10 bases line up with TRBD1. The V and J ends lost 4 bases and 6 bases, in that order; junction bases with no gene match: 2. The CDR3 length is 13 residues. From germline, CDR1 is LNHNV and CDR2 YYDKDF (reference sequence). This CDR3 is CATSIGTGDGYTF. The CDR3 region has the DNA TGTGCCACCAGCATAGGGACAGGGGATGGCTACACCTTC.

For this clone: The same CDR3 can be traced to other DNA sequences in this sample. J is TRBJ1-6 and V is TRBV2, with D uncertain. CDR1 and CDR2 (germline): SNHLY, FYNNEI. The germline V and J ends were trimmed by 1 base and 7 bases, with 11 bases remaining between them. The CDR3 spans 15 residues. This chain's CDR3 is CASSEGRPDNSPLHF. DNA for the CDR3: TGTGCCAGCAGTGAAGGGCGGCCAGACAATTCACCCCTCCACTTT.

This clone was counted a single time. The chain has TRBV4-1 and TRBJ1-4, with D unresolved. CDR1 and CDR2 from the germline V gene are MGHRA and YSYEKL. CDR3 length: 17 amino acids. Between the trimmed V and J ends, which lost 4 bases and 0 bases, there was a span of 15 bases. The DNA for the CDR3 is TGCGCCAGCAGCCTCCCCCCCTCCCTTTCAACTAATGAAAAACTGTTTTTT. Residues: CASSLPPSLSTNEKLFF.

This clone was counted only a few times. The sample holds other DNA sequences that translate to the same CDR3. V is TRBV7-2 and J is TRBJ1-1, with TRBD1 as a possible D gene (6 bases). The germline V gene encodes CDR1 SGHTA and CDR2 FQGNSA. This CDR3 spans 14 amino acids. V lost 5 bases and J 3 bases, leaving 13 bases between the germline ends. Written as DNA, the CDR3 is TGTGCCAGCAGCCTACAAGGGGGGGACACTGAAGCTTTCTTT. This codes for CASSLQGGDTEAFF.

V usage is TRBV18 and J usage is TRBJ2-7; 7 bases match TRBD2. Per the germline V gene, CDR1 is KGHSH and CDR2 is LQKENI. V shed 3 bases, J shed 1 base, and the junction held 9 bases outside the gene matches. This CDR3 is 16 amino acids long. The CDR3 sequence: CASSPSLSGASYEQYF. The CDR3 coding sequence is TGTGCCAGCTCACCGTCCCTCAGCGGGGCATCCTACGAGCAGTACTTC.

The rearrangement links TRBV14 to TRBJ1-2; D perhaps matches TRBD1 (5 bases). CDR3 size: 16 residues. CDR1 is SGHDN, CDR2 FVKESK, per germline. The V and J ends lost 1 base and 5 bases respectively, with 17 bases between them. The CDR3 protein is CASSQVPGAGIYGYTF. CDR3 nucleotide sequence: TGTGCCAGCAGCCAAGTGCCCGGGGCCGGGATTTATGGCTACACCTTC.

The chain links TRBV10-2 to TRBJ1-5; D perhaps matches TRBD1 (5 bases). The CDR3 contains 14 residues. The V gene lost 6 bases and the J gene lost 1 base, with 10 bases spanning the gap. The V gene's germline CDR1 is WSHSY and CDR2 SAAADI. The CDR3 coding sequence is TGCGCCAGCAGCGCTGACAGAAGCAATCAGCCCCAGCATTTT. Its protein product is CASSADRSNQPQHF.

The CDR3 is CASSMALSYEQYF. The CDR3 DNA follows: TGTGCCAGTAGTATGGCCCTATCCTACGAGCAGTACTTC. The chain is built from TRBV19 and TRBJ2-7; no definite D call. Germline V gene lookup returns CDR1 LNHDA and CDR2 SQIVND (reference sequence). Deletions cut 3 bases from V and 1 base from J, with 7 bases between. This CDR3 comprises 13 residues.

This clone was recorded a few times. The J gene is TRBJ2-6, the V gene TRBV6-5; D call uncertain. Looked up from germline, CDR1 is MNHEY and CDR2 is SVGAGI. The ends were cut back, 3 bases at V and 2 bases at J, with 8 bases in the middle. The CDR3 runs to 15 residues. CDR3 residues: CASSYGEAGANVLTF. The DNA of the CDR3 is TGTGCCAGCAGTTATGGGGAAGCTGGGGCCAACGTCCTGACTTTC.

The genes are TRBV4-3 and TRBJ2-3, with TRBD2 as a possible D gene (5 bases). Looked up from germline, CDR1 is LGHNA and CDR2 is YSLEER. Trimming removed 5 bases at V and 4 bases at J, with 13 bases between. CDR3 length equals 14 residues. The chain's CDR3 is CASSERGLADTQYF. CDR3 bases: TGCGCCAGCAGCGAAAGAGGGTTAGCAGATACGCAGTATTTT.

The rearrangement uses TRBV11-2 and TRBJ2-1; D possibly corresponds to TRBD2 (6 bases). The CDR3 consists of 19 residues. Trimming shortened V by 5 bases and J by 7 bases, and 30 bases separated the two germline ends. CDR1 is SGHAT and CDR2 is FQNNGV in the germline V gene. CDR3 in amino acids: CASSAIDPGLITIRNEQFF. CDR3 sequence (DNA): TGTGCCAGCAGCGCAATCGACCCGGGACTGATCACCATACGAAATGAGCAGTTCTTC.

This chain links TRBV7-2 with TRBJ2-7; D gene uncertain. V was trimmed by 6 bases and J by 1 base, leaving 16 bases between them. The CDR3 sequence is 15 residues long. Germline-derived CDR1 and CDR2 are SGHTA and FQGNSA. The CDR3 nucleotides read TGTGCCAGCAGTTCCGTCCCCGGATCATCCTACGAGCAGTACTTC. It is translated as CASSSVPGSSYEQYF.

This clone appeared a few times. The CDR3 bases are TGTGCCAGCGTCCCGGGAGCACCCTACAATGAGCAGTTCTTC. It yields the protein CASVPGAPYNEQFF. This chain connects TRBV27 to TRBJ2-1; D might be TRBD2 (6 bases). Trimming removed 8 bases from V and 2 bases from J, with 13 bases in between. The germline V gene has CDR1 MNHEY and CDR2 SMNVEV (reference sequence). The CDR3 has 14 residues.

V is TRBV30 and J is TRBJ1-6; D may be TRBD1 (6 bases). Trimming pared 3 bases from V and 7 bases from J, leaving 10 bases between. CDR3 length: 13 amino acids. The germline V gene encodes CDR1 GTSNPN and CDR2 SVGIG (reference sequence). CDR3 protein: CAWRDRQNSPLHF. The CDR3 nucleotides are TGTGCCTGGAGGGACAGACAAAATTCACCCCTCCACTTT. Filled out from reference TRBV30 and TRBJ1-6, the complete variable domain reads SQTIHQWPATLVQPVGSPLSLECTVEGTSNPNLYWYRQAAGRGLQLLFYSVGIGQISSEVPQNLSASRPQDRQFILSSKKLLLSDSGFYLCAWRDRQNSPLHFGNGTRLTVT.

This chain connects TRBV28 to TRBJ2-2, with D possibly being TRBD2 (5 bases). The CDR3 has 15 amino acids. V dropped 8 bases and J dropped 1 base, with 14 bases sitting between them. Germline-derived CDR1 and CDR2 are MDHEN and SYDVKM. For the CDR3, the DNA is TGTGCCAGCGGCGGAGGAGGACTGAACACCGGGGAGCTGTTTTTT. Its protein is CASGGGGLNTGELFF. The full variable domain, with the rest looked up from reference TRBV28 and TRBJ2-2, is DVKVTQSSRYLVKRTGEKVFLECVQDMDHENMFWYRQDPGLGLRLIYFSYDVKMKEKGDIPEGYSVSREKKERFSLILESASTNQTSMYLCASGGGGLNTGELFFGEGSRLTVL.

The gene calls are TRBV18 and TRBJ2-6, with 11 bases fitting TRBD2. Per the germline V gene, CDR1 is KGHSH and CDR2 is LQKENI. V was pared by 3 bases and J by 2 bases, with 6 bases of the junction left unmatched. This CDR3 region has 18 residues. The CDR3: CASSPILAGVPGANVLTF. CDR3 bases: TGTGCCAGCTCACCTATACTAGCGGGAGTCCCTGGGGCCAACGTCCTGACTTTC.

The chain combines TRBV2 with TRBJ2-7; D is unresolved. The CDR3 extends over 15 amino acids. Trimming removed 2 bases from V and 4 bases from J, with 15 bases in between. Germline V lookup: CDR1 SNHLY, CDR2 FYNNEI. The CDR3 DNA sequence: TGTGCCAGCAGTGAAAAAACGGTCGGCGCTTACGAGCAGTACTTC. Protein product: CASSEKTVGAYEQYF.

This clone was seen a few times. The chain recombines TRBV9 with TRBJ2-2; 7 nucleotides agree with TRBD1. V lost 3 bases, J lost 2 bases, and 22 bases stayed unmatched. Germline lookup yields CDR1 SGDLS and CDR2 YYNGEE. This CDR3 spans 21 amino acids. The CDR3 is CASSAQLTGTASSSNTGELFF. The DNA for the CDR3 is TGTGCCAGCAGCGCACAACTAACCGGGACAGCATCTTCCTCCAACACCGGGGAGCTGTTTTTT. Variable domain in full (rest from reference TRBV9 and TRBJ2-2): DSGVTQTPKHLITATGQRVTLRCSPRSGDLSVYWYQQSLDQGLQFLIQYYNGEERAKGNILERFSAQQFPDLHSELNLSSLELGDSALYFCASSAQLTGTASSSNTGELFFGEGSRLTVL.

This clone was seen a few times. The chain carries TRBV9 and TRBJ2-3, with TRBD2 matching 7 bases. Germline V gene lookup returns CDR1 SGDLS and CDR2 YYNGEE. The CDR3 contains 16 residues. With V trimmed by 4 bases and J by 2 bases, 10 bases remained unmatched. Here the CDR3 DNA reads TGTGCCAGCAGCCTGACTTCTAGCGGTTTCACAGATACGCAGTATTTT. Translation: CASSLTSSGFTDTQYF.

The V and J genes are TRBV15 and TRBJ1-1; D perhaps matches TRBD1 (5 bases). The length of the CDR3 is 16 residues. Germline-derived CDR1 and CDR2 are LNHNV and YYDKDF (reference sequence). The V and J ends lost 0 bases and 0 bases respectively, with 11 bases between them. The CDR3 region has the DNA TGTGCCACCAGCAGAGATGTGGGGGAGGTGAACACTGAAGCTTTCTTT. Its protein product is CATSRDVGEVNTEAFF.